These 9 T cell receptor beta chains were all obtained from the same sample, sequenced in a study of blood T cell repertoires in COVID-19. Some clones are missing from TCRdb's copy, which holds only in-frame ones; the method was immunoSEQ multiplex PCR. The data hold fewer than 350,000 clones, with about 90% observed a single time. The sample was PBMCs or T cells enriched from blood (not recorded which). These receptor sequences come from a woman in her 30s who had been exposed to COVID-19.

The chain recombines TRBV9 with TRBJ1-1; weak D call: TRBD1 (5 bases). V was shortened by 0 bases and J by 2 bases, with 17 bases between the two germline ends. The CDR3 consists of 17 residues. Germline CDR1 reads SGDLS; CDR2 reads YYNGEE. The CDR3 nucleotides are TGTGCCAGCAGCGTAGATGGCAGGGCAACTGTAAACACTGAAGCTTTCTTT. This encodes CASSVDGRATVNTEAFF.

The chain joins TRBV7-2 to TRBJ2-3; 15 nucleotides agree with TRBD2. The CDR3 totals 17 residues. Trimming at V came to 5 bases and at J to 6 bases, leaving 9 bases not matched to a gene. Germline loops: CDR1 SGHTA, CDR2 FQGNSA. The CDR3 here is CASSAQGLAGGGDTQYF. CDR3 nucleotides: TGTGCCAGCAGCGCCCAGGGACTAGCGGGAGGCGGGGATACGCAGTATTTT.

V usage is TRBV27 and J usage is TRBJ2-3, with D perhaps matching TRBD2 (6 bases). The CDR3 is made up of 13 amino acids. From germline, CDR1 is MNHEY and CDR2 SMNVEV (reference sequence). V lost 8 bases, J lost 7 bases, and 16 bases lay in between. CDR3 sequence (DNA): TGTGCCAGCGCCCCCGGGGGAACTCATACGCAGTATTTT. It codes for CASAPGGTHTQYF.

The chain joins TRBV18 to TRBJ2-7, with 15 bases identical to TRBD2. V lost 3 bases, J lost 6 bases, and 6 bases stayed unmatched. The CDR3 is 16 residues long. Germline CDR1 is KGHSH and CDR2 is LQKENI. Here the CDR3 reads CASSPHPGLAGGEQYF. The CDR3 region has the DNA TGTGCCAGCTCACCCCACCCGGGACTAGCGGGAGGCGAGCAGTACTTC.

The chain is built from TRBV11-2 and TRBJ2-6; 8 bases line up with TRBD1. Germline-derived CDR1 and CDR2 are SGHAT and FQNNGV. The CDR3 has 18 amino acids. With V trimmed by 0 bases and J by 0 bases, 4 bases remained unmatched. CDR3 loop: CASSLDDRGGSGANVLTF. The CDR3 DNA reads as TGTGCCAGCAGCTTAGACGACAGGGGAGGCTCTGGGGCCAACGTCCTGACTTTC.

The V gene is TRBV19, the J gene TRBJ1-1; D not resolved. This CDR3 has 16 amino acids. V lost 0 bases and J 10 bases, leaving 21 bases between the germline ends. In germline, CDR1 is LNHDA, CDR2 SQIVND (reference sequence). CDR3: CASSIDHSGLPGRAFF. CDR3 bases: TGTGCCAGTAGTATAGATCATAGCGGACTGCCCGGGCGAGCTTTCTTT.

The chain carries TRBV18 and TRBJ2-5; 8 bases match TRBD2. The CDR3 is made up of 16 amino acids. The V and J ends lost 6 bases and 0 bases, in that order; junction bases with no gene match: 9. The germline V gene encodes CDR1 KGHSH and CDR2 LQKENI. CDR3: CASSSQRGGYQETQYF. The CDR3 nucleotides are TGTGCCAGCTCCTCACAGCGCGGGGGGTACCAAGAGACCCAGTACTTC.

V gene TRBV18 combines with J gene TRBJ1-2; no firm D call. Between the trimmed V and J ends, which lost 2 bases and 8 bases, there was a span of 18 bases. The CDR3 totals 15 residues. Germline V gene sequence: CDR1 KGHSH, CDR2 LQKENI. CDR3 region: CASSPAEAPGEGYTF. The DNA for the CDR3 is TGTGCCAGCTCACCAGCCGAAGCCCCTGGGGAGGGCTACACCTTC.

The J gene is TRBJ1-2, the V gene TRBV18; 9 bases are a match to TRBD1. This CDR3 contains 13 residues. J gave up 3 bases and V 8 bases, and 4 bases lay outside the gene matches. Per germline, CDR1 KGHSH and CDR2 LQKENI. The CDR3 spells CASADRGDYGYTF. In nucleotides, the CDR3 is TGTGCCAGCGCGGACAGGGGAGACTATGGCTACACCTTC.